Listed below are T cell receptor beta chains from one sample, sequenced in a study of T cell changes during pregnancy in multiple sclerosis. Clones were read by immunoSEQ multiplex PCR, and TCRdb kept only the in-frame ones, dropping some. The table shows approximately 130,000 clones, with 95% to 98% occurring only once. Here the sequenced sample was peripheral blood, taken after pregnancy. These receptors came from a female donor with multiple sclerosis, enrolled in a pregnancy study. Both conserved end residues are part of each CDR3. Not every row has a clone size; where given, it reads once, few, many or a size class.

j_call,v_call,clone_size,cdr3_aa
TRBJ2-3,TRBV4-1,-,CASSQDWAGAGTDTQYF
TRBJ2-1,TRBV10-3,-,CAIHSGTSGIDEQFF
TRBJ2-6,TRBV7-3,-,CASSIKPGQGTGANVLTF
TRBJ2-1,TRBV7-9,-,CASSLAPYNEQFF
TRBJ2-7,TRBV25-1,-,CASSGGYEQYF
TRBJ2-5,TRBV7-6,-,CASSLETSGREETQYF
TRBJ2-7,TRBV27,-,CASSPRDSSYEQYF
TRBJ2-1,TRBV29-1,-,CSVEGGAGGYNEQFF
TRBJ2-5,TRBV5-1,-,CASSLSAGPQETQYF
TRBJ1-5,TRBV27,once,CASSLRQGSNQPQHF
TRBJ2-7,TRBV4-2,-,CASSQVASGGREQYF
TRBJ2-7,TRBV7-5,-,CARSFTDRDRGRTYEQYF
TRBJ2-7,TRBV7-2,-,CASSLGWAGERWPYEQYF